What follows are 31 T cell receptor beta chains derived from one specimen sequenced in a study of CD4 T cells in relation to SARS-CoV-2 and coronaviruses. Sequenced by immunoSEQ multiplex PCR; TCRdb stores in-frame clones only, minus some. The sample consists of roughly 28,000 clones, around 75% of them appearing once. The antigens for these receptors are not known. CD4+ T cells from unexposed donors were obtained before the COVID-19 pandemic (2011-2018). After about ten days of culture, CD4+ T cells were isolated. The sequenced sample was CD4+ T cells from PBMCs, cultured in vitro. The origin of the receptors is a human donor in good health.

The chain links TRBV10-3 to TRBJ1-1; tentatively, D is TRBD1 (5 bases). Germline V gene lookup returns CDR1 ENHRY and CDR2 SYGVKD. There are 14 residues in the CDR3. Trimming stripped 7 bases from V and 5 bases from J, with 17 bases between. CDR3 residues: CAINQERGRTEAFF. The CDR3 DNA reads TGTGCCATCAACCAGGAGAGGGGTCGGACTGAAGCTTTCTTT.

The chain carries TRBV20-1 and TRBJ2-7, with 10 bases that match TRBD2. This CDR3 comprises 14 residues. The ends lost 3 bases at V and 4 bases at J; junction bases unmatched: 6. CDR1 is DFQATT, CDR2 SNEGSKA, per germline (reference sequence). The CDR3 region has the DNA TGCAGTGCTAGTACTAGCGGGATAATATACGAGCAGTACTTC. Its protein product is CSASTSGIIYEQYF.

The chain uses TRBV3-1 (or the pseudogene TRBV3-2) and TRBJ2-5; D is unclear. The V gene's germline CDR1 is LGHDT and CDR2 YNNKEL (reference sequence). The CDR3 is 12 amino acids. The ends were cut back, 1 base at V and 5 bases at J, with 5 bases in the middle. CDR3 coding DNA: TGTGCCAGCAGCCAAGTCCGCGAGACCCAGTACTTC. This sequence encodes CASSQVRETQYF.

The genes are TRBV7-2 and TRBJ1-2, with D hard to call. Germline V gene data show CDR1 as SGHTA and CDR2 as FQGNSA. The V end was cut by 5 bases, the J end by 2 bases, with 12 bases between. The CDR3 extends over 14 amino acids. CDR3 nucleotide sequence: TGTGCCAGCAGCGAAGGGTGGCAAAACTATGGCTACACCTTC. Translating gives CASSEGWQNYGYTF.

This chain connects TRBV27 to TRBJ2-3; 14 bases fit TRBD2. The CDR3 spans 16 residues. V gave up 4 bases and J gave up 6 bases; unmatched junction bases: 6. Germline values: CDR1 MNHEY, CDR2 SMNVEV (reference sequence). CDR3 loop: CASSWGLAGVFDTQYF. CDR3 bases: TGTGCCAGCAGTTGGGGACTAGCGGGAGTATTCGATACGCAGTATTTT.

This rearrangement joins TRBV3-1 (or the pseudogene TRBV3-2) to TRBJ2-7, with a tentative D call TRBD2 (6 bases). The CDR3 has 15 residues. Trimming pared 5 bases from V and 3 bases from J, leaving 17 bases between. The germline V gene has CDR1 LGHDT and CDR2 YNNKEL (reference sequence). In DNA form, the CDR3 reads TGTGCCAGCAGCGCACCGGGACTTAAAGACTACGAGCAGTACTTC. It is translated as CASSAPGLKDYEQYF.

This clone was detected only a few times. The CDR3 loop reads CASSSGPDRSNPPLHF. CDR3 DNA: TGCGCCAGCAGCTCAGGACCAGACAGGAGTAATCCTCCCCTCCACTTT. The chain is built from TRBV5-1 and TRBJ1-6; D is perhaps TRBD1 (6 bases). The CDR3 totals 16 residues. Germline CDR1 is SGHRS and CDR2 is YFSETQ. The germline V and J ends were trimmed by 3 bases and 13 bases, with 23 bases remaining between them.

This rearrangement joins TRBV5-5 to TRBJ2-3; D unclear. The CDR3 totals 13 residues. Between the trimmed V and J ends, which lost 4 bases and 4 bases, there was a span of 10 bases. CDR1 is SGHKS, CDR2 YYEKEE, per germline (reference sequence). CDR3 residues: CASSINPADTQYF. Here the CDR3 DNA reads TGTGCCAGCAGCATAAACCCCGCAGATACGCAGTATTTT.

This clone has a handful of counts. This chain joins TRBV7-8 and TRBJ2-7, with 7 bases lining up with TRBD2. The CDR3 is made up of 14 amino acids. V was pared by 7 bases and J by 1 base, with 7 bases of the junction left unmatched. Germline V CDR1 and CDR2: SGHVS, FQNEAQ. The CDR3 DNA follows: TGTGCCAGCAAGGAGCGGGAAGGGTCCTACGAGCAGTACTTC. Translated: CASKEREGSYEQYF.

The chain joins TRBV29-1 to TRBJ2-3; TRBD2 agrees at 11 bases. CDR3 length: 15 residues. CDR1 SQVTM and CDR2 ANQGSEA come from the germline V gene. Losses at the gene ends were 7 bases for V and 5 bases for J; bases not matched to a gene: 11. CDR3 in DNA: TGCAGCGCCCGGGACCGTAGCGGGGGGGTAGATACGCAGTATTTT. Its translation is CSARDRSGGVDTQYF.

This clone turned up a few times. V is TRBV7-9 and J is TRBJ2-2, with D perhaps TRBD2 (6 bases). V lost 5 bases, J lost 3 bases, and 10 bases lay in between. This CDR3 is 14 amino acids long. The V gene's germline CDR1 is SEHNR and CDR2 FQNEAQ (reference sequence). The CDR3 spells CASSGGLHTGELFF. The DNA for the CDR3 is TGTGCCAGCAGCGGGGGACTCCACACCGGGGAGCTGTTTTTT.

The gene calls are TRBV7-9 and TRBJ2-6; the D is unclear. V lost 5 bases and J lost 4, with 9 bases in between. This CDR3 region has 14 residues. Germline CDR1 is SEHNR and CDR2 is FQNEAQ (reference sequence). This CDR3 reads CASSLPLGANVLTF. In DNA form, the CDR3 reads TGTGCCAGCAGCCTCCCGCTGGGGGCCAACGTCCTGACTTTC.

J is TRBJ2-2 and V is TRBV21-1; the listed D gene, TRBD2, was not tested against the DNA. TRBV21-1 has pseudogene status. The CDR3 extends over 15 amino acids. CDR3 nucleotides: TGTGCCAGCAGCACCGGACTGGCCCCGGACGGGGAGCTGTTTTTT. Its translation: CASSTGLAPDGELFF.

The rearrangement links TRBV3-1 (or the pseudogene TRBV3-2) to TRBJ2-1; 12 bases match TRBD2. V trimming: 0 bases; J trimming: 6 bases; junction bases outside the gene matches: 6. Germline assignment: CDR1 LGHDT and CDR2 YNNKEL (reference sequence). The CDR3 runs to 17 residues. The DNA for the CDR3 is TGTGCCAGCAGCCAAGATCACAGACTAGCGGGAGCCAATGAGCAGTTCTTC. Encoded protein: CASSQDHRLAGANEQFF.

This clone came up once. The chain couples TRBV6-5 to TRBJ2-5; D might be TRBD1 or TRBD2, each matching 5 bases. The germline V gene has CDR1 MNHEY and CDR2 SVGAGI. Trimming pared 4 bases from V and 3 bases from J, leaving 12 bases between. The length of the CDR3 is 14 residues. The CDR3 DNA is TGTGCCAGCAGTTCGAGGGACGCGAAAGAGACCCAGTACTTC. Translation: CASSSRDAKETQYF.

This sequence joins TRBV5-1 and TRBJ2-3; 9 bases are a match to TRBD2. The germline CDR1 and CDR2 sequences are SGHRS and YFSETQ. The CDR3 length is 15 residues. The ends lost 4 bases at V and 8 bases at J; junction bases unmatched: 11. CDR3 in DNA: TGCGCCAGCAGCCCGCTAGCGGGGAGAACGGGTACGCAGTATTTT. As protein: CASSPLAGRTGTQYF.

J is TRBJ1-3 and V is TRBV25-1; 8 bases are shared with TRBD1. The CDR3 extends over 15 amino acids. The ends lost 8 bases at V and 0 bases at J; junction bases unmatched: 6. The V gene's germline CDR1 is MGHDK and CDR2 SYGVNS. In DNA form, the CDR3 reads TGTGCCAGCGTGGGACAGGAGGACTCTGGAAACACCATATATTTT. Protein sequence: CASVGQEDSGNTIYF.

The CDR3 region is CASSQQQGTHTGELFF. The DNA for the CDR3 is TGTGCCAGCAGCCAACAACAGGGGACCCACACCGGGGAGCTGTTTTTT. This sequence joins TRBV3-1 (or the pseudogene TRBV3-2) and TRBJ2-2; the match to TRBD1 covers 7 bases. V shed 2 bases, J shed 3 bases, and the junction held 6 bases outside the gene matches. The CDR3 runs to 16 residues. Germline V CDR1 and CDR2: LGHDT, YNNKEL (reference sequence).

This chain joins TRBV6-6 and TRBJ1-1, with 7 bases that match TRBD1. The CDR3 is 14 residues long. Germline CDR1 MNHNY, CDR2 SVGAGI (reference sequence). J lost 8 bases, V lost 2 bases, and 8 bases had no gene match. CDR3 in amino acids: CASSYRVRDSEAFF. CDR3 nucleotide sequence: TGTGCCAGCAGTTACCGGGTCCGGGACAGCGAAGCTTTCTTT.

CDR3 residues: CASSSWEGYPSEQYF. In DNA, the CDR3 is TGTGCCAGCAGTTCATGGGAGGGATATCCATCCGAGCAGTACTTC. V usage is TRBV6-5 and J usage is TRBJ2-7; 7 nucleotides match TRBD2. CDR1 is MNHEY and CDR2 is SVGAGI in the germline V gene. This CDR3 region has 15 residues. With 4 bases clipped from V and 6 bases from J, the junction kept 12 bases outside the gene matches.

The chain uses TRBV5-6 and TRBJ1-6; 7 bases match TRBD1. Germline CDR1 is SGHDT and CDR2 is YYEEEE. The CDR3 consists of 14 residues. With 5 bases clipped from V and 6 bases from J, the junction kept 5 bases outside the gene matches. CDR3 DNA: TGTGCCAGCAGTCGACAGGGACTTAATTCACCCCTCCACTTT. This encodes CASSRQGLNSPLHF.

The chain links TRBV19 to TRBJ1-4; D might be TRBD1 (5 bases). V lost 5 bases, J lost 4 bases, and 17 bases lay in between. CDR3 size: 16 residues. From germline, CDR1 is LNHDA and CDR2 SQIVND (reference sequence). The CDR3 region has the DNA TGTGCCAGTAGTTCCAGGCCGGGACTTTTTAATGAAAAACTGTTTTTT. Translating gives CASSSRPGLFNEKLFF.

CDR3 protein: CAIGGGAYNEQFF. The DNA of the CDR3 is TGTGCCATTGGGGGCGGGGCGTACAATGAGCAGTTCTTC. The chain combines TRBV19 with TRBJ2-1; the D gene could be TRBD1 or TRBD2 (6 bases each). Germline CDR1 LNHDA, CDR2 SQIVND (reference sequence). V dropped 10 bases and J dropped 4 bases, with 14 bases sitting between them. This CDR3 spans 13 amino acids.

The chain recombines TRBV2 with TRBJ2-5; D tentatively fits TRBD1 or TRBD2 (5 bases each). V lost 4 bases and J lost 4, with 10 bases in between. This CDR3 has 13 amino acids. Looked up from germline, CDR1 is SNHLY and CDR2 is FYNNEI. The CDR3 here is CASSGSGPETQYF. CDR3 coding DNA: TGTGCCAGCAGTGGTTCGGGGCCAGAGACCCAGTACTTC.

J is TRBJ2-1 and V is TRBV4-1, with 11 bases fitting TRBD2. V shed 1 base, J shed 13 bases, and the junction held 9 bases outside the gene matches. The CDR3 is 15 residues long. Per the germline V gene, CDR1 is MGHRA and CDR2 is YSYEKL. Here the CDR3 DNA reads TGCGCCAGCAGCCAAGGACAACTAGCGGGGGCCCAACAGTTCTTC. Translation gives CASSQGQLAGAQQFF.

This clone was counted once. This chain's CDR3 is CASSATGYEQYF. CDR3 nucleotide sequence: TGTGCCAGTAGTGCCACAGGTTACGAGCAGTACTTC. V and J are TRBV19 and TRBJ2-7; tentative D call: TRBD1 (5 bases). V lost 5 bases and J lost 4, with 9 bases in between. The CDR3 runs 12 residues. The germline gives CDR1 LNHDA, CDR2 SQIVND (reference sequence).

V gene TRBV30 combines with J gene TRBJ2-3; D is unclear. Deletions cut 3 bases from V and 1 base from J, with 11 bases between. The germline V gene encodes CDR1 GTSNPN and CDR2 SVGIG (reference sequence). The CDR3 has 14 amino acids. The CDR3: CAWRILSGTDTQYF. The CDR3 coding sequence is TGTGCCTGGAGGATTCTAAGCGGCACAGATACGCAGTATTTT. Combining the CDR3 with reference TRBV30 and TRBJ2-3 gives the whole variable domain SQTIHQWPATLVQPVGSPLSLECTVEGTSNPNLYWYRQAAGRGLQLLFYSVGIGQISSEVPQNLSASRPQDRQFILSSKKLLLSDSGFYLCAWRILSGTDTQYFGPGTRLTVL.

This rearrangement joins TRBV7-9 to TRBJ2-7; D unclear. V lost 1 base, J lost 6 bases, and 4 bases lay in between. CDR1 and CDR2 from the germline V gene are SEHNR and FQNEAQ (reference sequence). This CDR3 spans 11 amino acids. For the CDR3, the DNA is TGTGCCAGCAGCTTAGTTAGCGAGCAGTACTTC. Its protein is CASSLVSEQYF.

The chain carries TRBV7-2 and TRBJ1-1; TRBD1 matches 7 bases. With V trimmed by 5 bases and J by 0 bases, 6 bases remained unmatched. CDR1 is SGHTA and CDR2 is FQGNSA in the germline V gene. The CDR3 totals 15 residues. The CDR3 coding sequence is TGTGCCAGCAGCCCGGGACAGTTCATGAACACTGAAGCTTTCTTT. It yields the protein CASSPGQFMNTEAFF.

The chain uses TRBV10-1 and TRBJ2-7, with 13 bases matching TRBD2. Per the germline V gene, CDR1 is WNHNN and CDR2 is SYGVQD (reference sequence). V shed 4 bases and J 6 bases; nucleotides not matched to a gene: 6. The CDR3 is made up of 15 amino acids. The CDR3: CASSGGLAGVCEQYF. CDR3 nucleotides: TGCGCCAGCAGTGGAGGACTAGCGGGAGTCTGCGAGCAGTACTTC.

Comments on this clone: One junction end disagrees with the germline gene, perhaps due to a read error. The V call is TRBV6-5, the J call TRBJ1-2, with D hard to call. This CDR3 comprises 13 residues. Germline V gives CDR1 MNHEY, CDR2 SVGAGI. CDR3 sequence reads: CATSNYNSGERVF. Written as DNA, the CDR3 is TGTGCCACCTCAAATTATAATAGTGGGGAAAGGGTCTTC.